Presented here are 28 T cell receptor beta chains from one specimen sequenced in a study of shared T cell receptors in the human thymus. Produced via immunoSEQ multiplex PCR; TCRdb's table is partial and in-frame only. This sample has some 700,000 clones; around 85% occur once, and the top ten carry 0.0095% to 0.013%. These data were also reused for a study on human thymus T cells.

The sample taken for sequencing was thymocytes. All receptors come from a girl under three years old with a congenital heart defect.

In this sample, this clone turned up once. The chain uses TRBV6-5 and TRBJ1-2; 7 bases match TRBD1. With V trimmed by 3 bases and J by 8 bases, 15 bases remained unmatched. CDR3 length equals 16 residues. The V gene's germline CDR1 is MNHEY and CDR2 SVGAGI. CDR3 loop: CASSYKGARPNAGYTF. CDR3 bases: TGTGCCAGCAGTTATAAGGGGGCTAGGCCAAATGCGGGCTACACCTTC.

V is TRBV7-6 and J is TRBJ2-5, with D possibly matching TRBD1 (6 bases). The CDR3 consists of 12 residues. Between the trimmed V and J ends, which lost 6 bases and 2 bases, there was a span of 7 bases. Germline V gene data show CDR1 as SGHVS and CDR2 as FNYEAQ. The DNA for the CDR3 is TGTGCCAGCAGGGGGACACAAGAGACCCAGTACTTC. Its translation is CASRGTQETQYF. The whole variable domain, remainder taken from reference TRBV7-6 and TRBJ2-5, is GAGVSQSPRYKVTKRGQDVALRCDPISGHVSLYWYRQALGQGPEFLTYFNYEAQQDKSGLPNDRFSAERPEGSISTLTIQRTEQRDSAMYRCASRGTQETQYFGPGTRLLVL.

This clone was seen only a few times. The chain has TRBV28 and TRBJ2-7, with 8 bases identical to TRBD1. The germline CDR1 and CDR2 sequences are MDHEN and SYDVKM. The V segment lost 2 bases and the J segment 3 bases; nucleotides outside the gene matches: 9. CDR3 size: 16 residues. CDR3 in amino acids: CASSLTGGTPLYEQYF. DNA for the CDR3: TGTGCCAGCAGTTTAACAGGGGGAACGCCTCTCTACGAGCAGTACTTC.

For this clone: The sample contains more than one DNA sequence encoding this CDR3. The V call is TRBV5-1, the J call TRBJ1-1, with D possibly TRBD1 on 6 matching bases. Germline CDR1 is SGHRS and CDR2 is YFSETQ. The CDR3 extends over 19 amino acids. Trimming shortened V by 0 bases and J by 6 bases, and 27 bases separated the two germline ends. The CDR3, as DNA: TGCGCCAGCAGCTTGGCCCGGATGGGGCAGGGGAGAAGGCGGGCTGAAGCTTTCTTT. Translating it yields CASSLARMGQGRRRAEAFF.

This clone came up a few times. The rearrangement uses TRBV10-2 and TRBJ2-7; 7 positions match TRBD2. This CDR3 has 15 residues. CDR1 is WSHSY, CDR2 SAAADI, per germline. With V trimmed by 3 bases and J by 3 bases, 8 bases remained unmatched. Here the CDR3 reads CASSEGRGLVYEQYF. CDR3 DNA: TGCGCCAGCAGTGAAGGGAGGGGACTGGTCTACGAGCAGTACTTC.

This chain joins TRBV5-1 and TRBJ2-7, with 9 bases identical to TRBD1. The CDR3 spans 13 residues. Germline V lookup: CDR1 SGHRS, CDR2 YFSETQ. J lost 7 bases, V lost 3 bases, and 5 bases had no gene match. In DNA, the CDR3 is TGCGCCAGCAGCTCGCCGACAGGGGGAGAGCAGTACTTC. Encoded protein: CASSSPTGGEQYF. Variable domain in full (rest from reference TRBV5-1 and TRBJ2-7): KAGVTQTPRYLIKTRGQQVTLSCSPISGHRSVSWYQQTPGQGLQFLFEYFSETQRNKGNFPGRFSGRQFSNSRSEMNVSTLELGDSALYLCASSSPTGGEQYFGPGTRLTVT.

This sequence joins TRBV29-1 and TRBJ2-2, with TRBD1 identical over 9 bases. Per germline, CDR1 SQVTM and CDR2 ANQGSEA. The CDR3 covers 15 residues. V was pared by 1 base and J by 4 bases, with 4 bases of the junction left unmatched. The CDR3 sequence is CSVEVEDRGTGELFF. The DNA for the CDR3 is TGCAGCGTTGAAGTTGAGGACAGGGGCACCGGGGAGCTGTTTTTT.

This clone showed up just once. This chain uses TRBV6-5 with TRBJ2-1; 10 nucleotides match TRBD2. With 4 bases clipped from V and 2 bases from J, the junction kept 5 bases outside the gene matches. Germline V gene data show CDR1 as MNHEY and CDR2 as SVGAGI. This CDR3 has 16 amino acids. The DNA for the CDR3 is TGTGCCAGCAGTTTTACTAGCGGGGAGGCCTACAATGAGCAGTTCTTC. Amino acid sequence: CASSFTSGEAYNEQFF.

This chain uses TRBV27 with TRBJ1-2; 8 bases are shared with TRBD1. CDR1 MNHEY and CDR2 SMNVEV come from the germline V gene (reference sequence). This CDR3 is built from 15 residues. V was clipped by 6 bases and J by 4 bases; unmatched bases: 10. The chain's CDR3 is CASSRNPGQVYGYTF. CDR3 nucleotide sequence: TGTGCCAGCAGCCGGAACCCGGGACAGGTCTATGGCTACACCTTC.

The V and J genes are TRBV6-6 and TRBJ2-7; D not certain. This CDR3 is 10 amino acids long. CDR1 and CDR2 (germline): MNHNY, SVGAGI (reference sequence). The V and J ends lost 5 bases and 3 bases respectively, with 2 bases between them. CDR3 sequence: CASSRYEQYF. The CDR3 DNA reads TGTGCCAGCAGTCGCTACGAGCAGTACTTC.

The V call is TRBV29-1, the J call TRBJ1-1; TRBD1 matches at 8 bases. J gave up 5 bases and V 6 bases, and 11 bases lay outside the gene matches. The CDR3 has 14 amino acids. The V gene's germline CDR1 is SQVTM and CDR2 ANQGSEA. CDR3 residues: CSVWRETGVTEAFF. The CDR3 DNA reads TGCAGCGTCTGGAGAGAGACAGGGGTTACTGAAGCTTTCTTT. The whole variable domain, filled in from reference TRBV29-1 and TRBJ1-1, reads SAVISQKPSRDICQRGTSLTIQCQVDSQVTMMFWYRQQPGQSLTLIATANQGSEATYESGFVIDKFPISRPNLTFSTLTVSNMSPEDSSIYLCSVWRETGVTEAFFGQGTRLTVV.

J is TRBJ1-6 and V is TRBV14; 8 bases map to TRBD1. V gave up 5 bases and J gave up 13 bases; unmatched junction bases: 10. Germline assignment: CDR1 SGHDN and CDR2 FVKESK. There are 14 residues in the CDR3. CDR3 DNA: TGTGCCAGCAGCGACGACAGGGGCGGTTTTCCCCTCCACTTT. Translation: CASSDDRGGFPLHF.

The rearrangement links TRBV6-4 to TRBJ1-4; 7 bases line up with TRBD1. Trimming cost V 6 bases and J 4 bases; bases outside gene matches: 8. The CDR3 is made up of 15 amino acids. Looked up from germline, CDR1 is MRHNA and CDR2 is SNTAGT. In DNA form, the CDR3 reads TGTGCCAGCAGAGCCGGGACAGAAAATAATGAAAAACTGTTTTTT. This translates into CASRAGTENNEKLFF.

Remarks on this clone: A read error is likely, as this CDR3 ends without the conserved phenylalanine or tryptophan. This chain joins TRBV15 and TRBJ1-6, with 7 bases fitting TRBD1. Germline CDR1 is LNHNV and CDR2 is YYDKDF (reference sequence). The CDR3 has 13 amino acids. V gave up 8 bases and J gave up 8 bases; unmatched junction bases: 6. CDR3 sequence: CATSRGCDSPLHL. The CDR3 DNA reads TGTGCCACCTCCAGGGGGTGTGATTCACCCCTCCACCTT.

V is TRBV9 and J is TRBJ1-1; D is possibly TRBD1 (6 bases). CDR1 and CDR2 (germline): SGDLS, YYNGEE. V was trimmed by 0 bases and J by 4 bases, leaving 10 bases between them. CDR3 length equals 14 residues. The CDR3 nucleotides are TGTGCCAGCAGCGTAGAGGGGGACCGCACTGAAGCTTTCTTT. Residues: CASSVEGDRTEAFF.

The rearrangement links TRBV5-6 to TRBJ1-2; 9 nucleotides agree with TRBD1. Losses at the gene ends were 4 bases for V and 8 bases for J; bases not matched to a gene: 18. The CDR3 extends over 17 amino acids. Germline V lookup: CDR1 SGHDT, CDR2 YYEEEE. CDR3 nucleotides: TGTGCCAGCAGCAATCCGGGACAGGGAAAGAAGGTTGAAGGCTACACCTTC. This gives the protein CASSNPGQGKKVEGYTF. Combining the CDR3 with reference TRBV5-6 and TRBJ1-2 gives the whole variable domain DAGVTQSPTHLIKTRGQQVTLRCSPKSGHDTVSWYQQALGQGPQFIFQYYEEEERQRGNFPDRFSGHQFPNYSSELNVNALLLGDSALYLCASSNPGQGKKVEGYTFGSGTRLTVV.

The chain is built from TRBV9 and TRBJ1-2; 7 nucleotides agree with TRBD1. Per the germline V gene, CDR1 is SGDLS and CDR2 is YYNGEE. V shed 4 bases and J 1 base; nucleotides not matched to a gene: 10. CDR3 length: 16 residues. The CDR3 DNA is TGTGCCAGCAGCCCAAGGGGACAGAGAGATAACTATGGCTACACCTTC. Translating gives CASSPRGQRDNYGYTF.

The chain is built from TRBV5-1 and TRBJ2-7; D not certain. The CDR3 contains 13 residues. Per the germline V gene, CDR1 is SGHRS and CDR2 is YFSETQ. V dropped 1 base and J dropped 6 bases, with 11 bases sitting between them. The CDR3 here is CASSLYERCEQYF. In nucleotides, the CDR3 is TGCGCCAGCAGCTTGTACGAACGGTGCGAGCAGTACTTC.

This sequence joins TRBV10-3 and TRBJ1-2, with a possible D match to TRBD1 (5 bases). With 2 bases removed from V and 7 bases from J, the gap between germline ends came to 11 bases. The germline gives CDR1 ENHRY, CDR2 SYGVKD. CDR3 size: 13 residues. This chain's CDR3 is CAISEAGRAGYTF. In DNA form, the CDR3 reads TGTGCCATCAGTGAGGCAGGGAGGGCTGGCTACACCTTC.

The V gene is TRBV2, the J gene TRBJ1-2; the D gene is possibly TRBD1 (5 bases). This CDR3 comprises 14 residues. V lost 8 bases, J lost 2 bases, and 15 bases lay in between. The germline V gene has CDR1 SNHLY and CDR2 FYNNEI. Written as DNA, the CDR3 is TGTGCCAGCGTTAGGAGGGGTCCCAACTATGGCTACACCTTC. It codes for CASVRRGPNYGYTF.

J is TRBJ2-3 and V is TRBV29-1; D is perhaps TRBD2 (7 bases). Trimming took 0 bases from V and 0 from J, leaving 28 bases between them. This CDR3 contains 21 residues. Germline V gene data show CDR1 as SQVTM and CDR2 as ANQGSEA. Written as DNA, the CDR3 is TGCAGCGTTGAAGATCAAGATAGGTGGCAGGGAGGGGGGGGGAGCACAGATACGCAGTATTTT. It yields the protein CSVEDQDRWQGGGGSTDTQYF.

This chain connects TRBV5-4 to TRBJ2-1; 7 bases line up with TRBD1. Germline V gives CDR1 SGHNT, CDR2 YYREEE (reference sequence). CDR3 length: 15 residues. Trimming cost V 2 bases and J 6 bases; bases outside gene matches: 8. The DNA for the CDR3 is TGTGCCAGCAGCTTAGGGACAGTACCCTCCAATGAGCAGTTCTTC. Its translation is CASSLGTVPSNEQFF.

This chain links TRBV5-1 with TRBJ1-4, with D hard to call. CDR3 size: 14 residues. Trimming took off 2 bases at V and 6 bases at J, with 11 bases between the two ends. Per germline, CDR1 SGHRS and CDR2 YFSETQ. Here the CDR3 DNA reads TGCGCCAGCAGCTTAGGAGAGGTGGATGAAAAACTGTTTTTT. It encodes CASSLGEVDEKLFF. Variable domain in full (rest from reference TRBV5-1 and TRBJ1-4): KAGVTQTPRYLIKTRGQQVTLSCSPISGHRSVSWYQQTPGQGLQFLFEYFSETQRNKGNFPGRFSGRQFSNSRSEMNVSTLELGDSALYLCASSLGEVDEKLFFGSGTQLSVL.

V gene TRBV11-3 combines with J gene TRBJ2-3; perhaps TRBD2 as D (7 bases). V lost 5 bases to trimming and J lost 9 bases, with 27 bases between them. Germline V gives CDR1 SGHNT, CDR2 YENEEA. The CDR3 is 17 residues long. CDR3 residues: CASSLRGGLQPFVTQYF. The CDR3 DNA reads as TGTGCCAGCAGCCTAAGGGGGGGGCTCCAGCCCTTTGTAACGCAGTATTTT. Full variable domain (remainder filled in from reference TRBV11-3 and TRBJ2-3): EAGVVQSPRYKIIEKKQPVAFWCNPISGHNTLYWYLQNLGQGPELLIRYENEEAVDDSQLPKDRFSAERLKGVDSTLKIQPAELGDSAVYLCASSLRGGLQPFVTQYFGPGTRLTVL.

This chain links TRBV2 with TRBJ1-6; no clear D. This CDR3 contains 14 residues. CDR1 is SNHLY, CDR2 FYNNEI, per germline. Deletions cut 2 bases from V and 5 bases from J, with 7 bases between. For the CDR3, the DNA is TGTGCCAGCAGTGAACGGGGAAATAATTCACCCCTCCACTTT. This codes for CASSERGNNSPLHF.

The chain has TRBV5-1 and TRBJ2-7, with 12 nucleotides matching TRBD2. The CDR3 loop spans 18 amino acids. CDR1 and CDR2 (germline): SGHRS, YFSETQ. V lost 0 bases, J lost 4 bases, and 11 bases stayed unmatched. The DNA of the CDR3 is TGCGCCAGCAGCTTGGTGTCCCCTAGCGGGGGGGCTTCGTACGAGCAGTACTTC. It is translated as CASSLVSPSGGASYEQYF. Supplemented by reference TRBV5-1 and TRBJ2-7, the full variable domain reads KAGVTQTPRYLIKTRGQQVTLSCSPISGHRSVSWYQQTPGQGLQFLFEYFSETQRNKGNFPGRFSGRQFSNSRSEMNVSTLELGDSALYLCASSLVSPSGGASYEQYFGPGTRLTVT.

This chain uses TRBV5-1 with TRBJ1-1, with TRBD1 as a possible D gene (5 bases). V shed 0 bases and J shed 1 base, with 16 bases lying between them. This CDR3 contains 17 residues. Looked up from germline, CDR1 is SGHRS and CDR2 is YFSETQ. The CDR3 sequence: CASSLARGGRQNTEAFF. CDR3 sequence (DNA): TGCGCCAGCAGCTTGGCTAGGGGAGGCAGACAGAACACTGAAGCTTTCTTT.

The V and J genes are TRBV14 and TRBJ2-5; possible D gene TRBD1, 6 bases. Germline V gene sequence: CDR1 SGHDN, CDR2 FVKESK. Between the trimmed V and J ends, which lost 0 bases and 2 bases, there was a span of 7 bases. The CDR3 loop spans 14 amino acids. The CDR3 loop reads CASSQDGQQETQYF. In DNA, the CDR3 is TGTGCCAGCAGCCAAGACGGACAGCAAGAGACCCAGTACTTC.